This TCR beta chain was recovered during a study of T cell responses to AZD1222 COVID-19 vaccine. TCRdb's copy holds only in-frame clones and misses some; the assay was immunoSEQ multiplex PCR. This sample has about 140,000 clones, with 85% to 90% found just once. This clone was detected once. CDR1 is LNHDA and CDR2 is SQIVND in the germline V gene (reference sequence). V dropped 7 bases and J dropped 7 bases, with 14 bases sitting between them. The CDR3 is 13 residues long. This chain uses TRBV19 with TRBJ1-5, with D uncertain. The source material was peripheral blood, sampled on day 0 of AZD1222 vaccination. The origin of this receptor is an adult in good health. The CDR3 loop reads CASMRGPGQPQHF. The CDR3 nucleotides read TGTGCCAGTATGCGAGGGCCCGGCCAGCCCCAGCATTTT.